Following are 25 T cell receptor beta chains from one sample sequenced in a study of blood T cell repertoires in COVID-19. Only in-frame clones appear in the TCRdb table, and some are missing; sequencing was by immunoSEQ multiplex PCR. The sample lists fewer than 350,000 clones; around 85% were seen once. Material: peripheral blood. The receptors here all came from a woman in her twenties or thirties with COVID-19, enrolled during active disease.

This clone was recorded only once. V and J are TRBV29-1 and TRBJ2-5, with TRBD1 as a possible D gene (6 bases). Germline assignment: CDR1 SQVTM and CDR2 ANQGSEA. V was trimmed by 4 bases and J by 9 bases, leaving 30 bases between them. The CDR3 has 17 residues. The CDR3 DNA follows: TGCAGCGTTGTACGGGGTTTCGTTTTTAGGGGGACCATCGCCCAGTACTTC. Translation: CSVVRGFVFRGTIAQYF.

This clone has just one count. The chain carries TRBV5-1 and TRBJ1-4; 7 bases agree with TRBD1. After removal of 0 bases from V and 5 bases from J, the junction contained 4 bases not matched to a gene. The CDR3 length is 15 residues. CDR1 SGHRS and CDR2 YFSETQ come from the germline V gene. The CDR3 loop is CASSLEGTVNEKLFF. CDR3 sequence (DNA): TGCGCCAGCAGCTTGGAGGGGACAGTAAATGAAAAACTGTTTTTT.

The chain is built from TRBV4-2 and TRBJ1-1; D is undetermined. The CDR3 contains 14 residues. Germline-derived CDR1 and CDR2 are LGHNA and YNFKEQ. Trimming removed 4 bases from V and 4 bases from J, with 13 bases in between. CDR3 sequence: CASSRGGLGTEAFF. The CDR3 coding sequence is TGTGCCAGCAGCCGAGGAGGGCTGGGCACTGAAGCTTTCTTT.

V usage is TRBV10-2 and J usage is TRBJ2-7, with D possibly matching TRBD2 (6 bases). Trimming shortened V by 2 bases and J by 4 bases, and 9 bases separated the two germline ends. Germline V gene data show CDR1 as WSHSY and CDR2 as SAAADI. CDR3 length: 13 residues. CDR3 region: CASSEGTPYEQYF. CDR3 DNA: TGCGCCAGCAGTGAGGGGACTCCTTACGAGCAGTACTTC.

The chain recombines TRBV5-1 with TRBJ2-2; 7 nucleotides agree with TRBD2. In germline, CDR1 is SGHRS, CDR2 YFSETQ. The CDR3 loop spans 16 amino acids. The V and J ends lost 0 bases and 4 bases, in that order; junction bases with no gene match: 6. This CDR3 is CASSLDWGGLTGELFF. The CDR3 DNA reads TGCGCCAGCAGCTTGGATTGGGGGGGTCTCACCGGGGAGCTGTTTTTT.

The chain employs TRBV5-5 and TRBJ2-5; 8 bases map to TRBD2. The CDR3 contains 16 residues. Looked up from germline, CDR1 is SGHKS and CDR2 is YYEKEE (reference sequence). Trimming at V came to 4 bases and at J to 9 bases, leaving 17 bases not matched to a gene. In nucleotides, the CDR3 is TGTGCCAGCAGCCCCCTAAGCGGGGGATCCCACGAGGCCCAGTACTTC. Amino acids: CASSPLSGGSHEAQYF.

CDR3 residues: CASSEVQGYTGELFF. The CDR3, as DNA: TGTGCCAGCAGTGAGGTCCAGGGATACACCGGGGAGCTGTTTTTT. The rearrangement uses TRBV6-1 and TRBJ2-2, with D possibly matching TRBD1 (5 bases). With 3 bases removed from V and 3 bases from J, the gap between germline ends came to 11 bases. The CDR3 has 15 amino acids. Germline CDR1 is MNHNS and CDR2 is SASEGT.

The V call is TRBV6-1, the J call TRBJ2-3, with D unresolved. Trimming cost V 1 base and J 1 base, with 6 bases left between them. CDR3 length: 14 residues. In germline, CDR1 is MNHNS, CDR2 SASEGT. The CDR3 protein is CASSEVLGTDTQYF. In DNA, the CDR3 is TGTGCCAGCAGTGAAGTTCTAGGCACAGATACGCAGTATTTT.

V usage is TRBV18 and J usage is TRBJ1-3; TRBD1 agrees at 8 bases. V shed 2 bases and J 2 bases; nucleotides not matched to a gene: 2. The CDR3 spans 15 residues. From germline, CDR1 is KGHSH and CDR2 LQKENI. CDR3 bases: TGTGCCAGCTCACCAAGGACAGGGCCTGGAAACACCATATATTTT. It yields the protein CASSPRTGPGNTIYF.

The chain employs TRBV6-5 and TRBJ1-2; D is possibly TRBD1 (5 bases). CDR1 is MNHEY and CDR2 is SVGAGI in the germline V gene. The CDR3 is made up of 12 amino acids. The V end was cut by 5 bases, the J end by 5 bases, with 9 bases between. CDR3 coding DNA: TGTGCCAGCAGTAAAACAGGATATGGCTACACCTTC. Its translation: CASSKTGYGYTF.

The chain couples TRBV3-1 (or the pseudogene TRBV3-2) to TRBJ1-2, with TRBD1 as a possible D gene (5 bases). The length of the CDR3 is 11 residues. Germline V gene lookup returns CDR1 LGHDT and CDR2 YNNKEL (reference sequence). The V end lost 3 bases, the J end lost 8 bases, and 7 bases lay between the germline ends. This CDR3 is CASSQTAGYTF. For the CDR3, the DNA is TGTGCCAGCAGCCAGACAGCCGGCTACACCTTC.

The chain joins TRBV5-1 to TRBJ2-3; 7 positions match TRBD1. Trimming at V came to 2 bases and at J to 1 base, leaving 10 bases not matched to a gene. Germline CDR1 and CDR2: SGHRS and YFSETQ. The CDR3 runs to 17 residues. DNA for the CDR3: TGCGCCAGCAGCTTAATAGGGGGCAGGGGAGGCACAGATACGCAGTATTTT. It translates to CASSLIGGRGGTDTQYF.

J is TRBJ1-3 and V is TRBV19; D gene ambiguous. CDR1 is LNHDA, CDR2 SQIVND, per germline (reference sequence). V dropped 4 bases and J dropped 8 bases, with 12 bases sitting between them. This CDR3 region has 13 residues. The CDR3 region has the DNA TGTGCCAGTAGTAAGCCCGGGGAATACACCATATATTTT. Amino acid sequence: CASSKPGEYTIYF.

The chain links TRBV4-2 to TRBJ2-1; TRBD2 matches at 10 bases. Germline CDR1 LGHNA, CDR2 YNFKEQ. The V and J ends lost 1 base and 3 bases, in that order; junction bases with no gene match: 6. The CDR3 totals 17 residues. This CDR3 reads CASSQVVAGGDYNEQFF. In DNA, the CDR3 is TGTGCCAGCAGCCAAGTAGTAGCGGGAGGTGACTACAATGAGCAGTTCTTC.

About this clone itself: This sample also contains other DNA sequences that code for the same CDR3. CDR3 coding DNA: TGTGCCAGCAGCTTGGTAGGGGACGAGCAGTACTTC. Translated: CASSLVGDEQYF. The chain uses TRBV5-6 and TRBJ2-7, with D perhaps matching TRBD1 (5 bases). CDR3 length equals 12 residues. V shed 0 bases and J shed 5 bases, with 6 bases lying between them. The V gene's germline CDR1 is SGHDT and CDR2 YYEEEE.

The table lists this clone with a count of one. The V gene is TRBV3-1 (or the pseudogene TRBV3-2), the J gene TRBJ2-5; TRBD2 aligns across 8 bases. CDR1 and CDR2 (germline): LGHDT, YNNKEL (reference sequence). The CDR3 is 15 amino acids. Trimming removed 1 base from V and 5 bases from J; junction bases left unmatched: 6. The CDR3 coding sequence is TGTGCCAGCAGCCAAGGGCGGGGGGCTCAGGAGACCCAGTACTTC. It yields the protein CASSQGRGAQETQYF.

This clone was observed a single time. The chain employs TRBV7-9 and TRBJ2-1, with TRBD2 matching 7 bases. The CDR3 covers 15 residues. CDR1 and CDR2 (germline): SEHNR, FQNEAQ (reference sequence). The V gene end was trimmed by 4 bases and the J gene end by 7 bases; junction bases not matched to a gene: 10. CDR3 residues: CASSSGLVGRNEQFF. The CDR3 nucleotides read TGTGCCAGCAGCTCAGGACTAGTGGGGAGGAATGAGCAGTTCTTC. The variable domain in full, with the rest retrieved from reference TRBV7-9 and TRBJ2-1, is DTGVSQNPRHKITKRGQNVTFRCDPISEHNRLYWYRQTLGQGPEFLTYFQNEAQLEKSRLLSDRFSAERPKGSFSTLEIQRTEQGDSAMYLCASSSGLVGRNEQFFGPGTRLTVL.

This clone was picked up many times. The CDR3 loop is CASSLGTSAYNEQFF. The CDR3 nucleotides are TGTGCCAGCAGCTTGGGAACTAGCGCGTACAATGAGCAGTTCTTC. The genes are TRBV7-2 and TRBJ2-1; TRBD2 agrees at 7 bases. Germline CDR1 and CDR2: SGHTA and FQGNSA. CDR3 length: 15 amino acids. After removal of 3 bases from V and 4 bases from J, the junction contained 6 bases not matched to a gene.

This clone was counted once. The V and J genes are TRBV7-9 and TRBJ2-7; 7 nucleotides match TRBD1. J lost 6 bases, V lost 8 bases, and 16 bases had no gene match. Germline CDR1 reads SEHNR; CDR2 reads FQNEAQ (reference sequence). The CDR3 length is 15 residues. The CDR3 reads CASSLGTAPGAEQYF. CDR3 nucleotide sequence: TGTGCCAGCTCTCTAGGGACAGCGCCTGGAGCCGAGCAGTACTTC.

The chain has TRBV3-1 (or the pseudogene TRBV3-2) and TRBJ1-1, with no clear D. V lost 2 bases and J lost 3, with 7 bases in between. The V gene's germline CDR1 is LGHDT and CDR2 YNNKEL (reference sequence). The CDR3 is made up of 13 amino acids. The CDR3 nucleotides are TGTGCCAGCAGCCAAAGAGGGTACACTGAAGCTTTCTTT. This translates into CASSQRGYTEAFF.

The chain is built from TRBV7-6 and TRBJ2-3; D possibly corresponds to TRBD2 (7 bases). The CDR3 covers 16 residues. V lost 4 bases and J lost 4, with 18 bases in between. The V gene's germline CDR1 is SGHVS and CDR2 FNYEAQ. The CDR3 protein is CASSSGEGGPADTQYF. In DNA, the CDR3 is TGTGCCAGCAGCTCTGGGGAGGGGGGGCCCGCAGATACGCAGTATTTT. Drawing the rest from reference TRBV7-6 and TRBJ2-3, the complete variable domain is GAGVSQSPRYKVTKRGQDVALRCDPISGHVSLYWYRQALGQGPEFLTYFNYEAQQDKSGLPNDRFSAERPEGSISTLTIQRTEQRDSAMYRCASSSGEGGPADTQYFGPGTRLTVL.

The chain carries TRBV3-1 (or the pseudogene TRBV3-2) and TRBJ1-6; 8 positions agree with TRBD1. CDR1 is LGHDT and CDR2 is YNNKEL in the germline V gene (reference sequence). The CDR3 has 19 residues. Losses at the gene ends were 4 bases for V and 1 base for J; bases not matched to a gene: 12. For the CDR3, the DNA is TGTGCCAGCAGCCGAGTCGGACAGGGAGGAGGGTCCTATAATTCACCCCTCCACTTT. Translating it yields CASSRVGQGGGSYNSPLHF.

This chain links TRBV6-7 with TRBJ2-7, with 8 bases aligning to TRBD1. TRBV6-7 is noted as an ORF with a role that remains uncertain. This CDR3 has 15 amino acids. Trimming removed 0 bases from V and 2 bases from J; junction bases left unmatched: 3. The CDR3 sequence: CASSYSMGQAYEQYF. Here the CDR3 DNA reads TGTGCCAGCAGTTACTCGATGGGACAGGCCTACGAGCAGTACTTC.

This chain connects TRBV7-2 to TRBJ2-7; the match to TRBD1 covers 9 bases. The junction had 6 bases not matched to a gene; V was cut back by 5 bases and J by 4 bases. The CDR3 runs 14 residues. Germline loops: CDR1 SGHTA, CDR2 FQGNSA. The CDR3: CASSLWDRAYEQYF. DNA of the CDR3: TGTGCCAGCAGCCTTTGGGACAGGGCTTACGAGCAGTACTTC.

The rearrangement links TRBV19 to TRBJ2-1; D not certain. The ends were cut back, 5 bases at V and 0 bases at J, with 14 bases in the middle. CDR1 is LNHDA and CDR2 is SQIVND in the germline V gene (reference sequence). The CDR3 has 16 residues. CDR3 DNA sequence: TGTGCCAGTAGTTCGAAAACCTCGAGCTCCTACAATGAGCAGTTCTTC. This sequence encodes CASSSKTSSSYNEQFF.